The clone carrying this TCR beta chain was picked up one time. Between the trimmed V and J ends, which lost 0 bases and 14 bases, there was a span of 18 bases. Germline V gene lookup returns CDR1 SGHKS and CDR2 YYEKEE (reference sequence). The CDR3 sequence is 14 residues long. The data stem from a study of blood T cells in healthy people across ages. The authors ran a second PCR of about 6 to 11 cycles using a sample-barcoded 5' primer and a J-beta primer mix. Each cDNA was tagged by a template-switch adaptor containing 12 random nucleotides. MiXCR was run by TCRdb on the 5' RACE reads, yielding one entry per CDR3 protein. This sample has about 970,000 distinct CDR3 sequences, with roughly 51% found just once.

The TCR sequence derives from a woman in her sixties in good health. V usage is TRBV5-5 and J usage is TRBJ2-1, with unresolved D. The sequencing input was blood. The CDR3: CASSLGNQVGLEFF. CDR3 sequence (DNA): TGTGCCAGCAGCTTGGGGAATCAGGTTGGCTTGGAGTTCTTC.